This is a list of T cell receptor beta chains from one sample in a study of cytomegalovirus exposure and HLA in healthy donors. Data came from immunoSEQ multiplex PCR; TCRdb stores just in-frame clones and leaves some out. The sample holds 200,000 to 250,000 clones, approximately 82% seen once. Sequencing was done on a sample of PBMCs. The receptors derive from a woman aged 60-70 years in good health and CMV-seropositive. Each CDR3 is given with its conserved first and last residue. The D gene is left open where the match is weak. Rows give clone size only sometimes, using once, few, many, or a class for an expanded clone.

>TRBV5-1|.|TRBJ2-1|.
TGCGCCAGCAGGCCGGGTTCCGATGAGCAGTTCTTC
CASRPGSDEQFF
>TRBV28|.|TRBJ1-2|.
TGTGCCAGCAGTTTATCAGGAAATTATGGCTACACCTTC
CASSLSGNYGYTF
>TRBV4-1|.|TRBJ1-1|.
TGCGCCAGCAGCCAACCTACACTTCCGGACAGAGCTTTCTTT
CASSQPTLPDRAFF
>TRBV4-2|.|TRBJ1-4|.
TGTGCCAGCAGCCTTGACCGCCAGCAGGGTGAAAAACTGTTTTTT
CASSLDRQQGEKLFF
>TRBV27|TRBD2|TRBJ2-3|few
TGTGCCAGCAGTTTATACACTAGCGGGAGGGCTACGCAGTATTTT
CASSLYTSGRATQYF
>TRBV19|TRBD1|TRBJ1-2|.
TGTGCCAGTAGTATAGGGACAGGATCCAGCCTGGGCTACACCTTC
CASSIGTGSSLGYTF
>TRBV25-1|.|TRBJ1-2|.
TGTGCCAGCAGTGATGCCGAGGCCCGCCCATATGGCTACACCTTC
CASSDAEARPYGYTF
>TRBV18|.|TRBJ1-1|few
TGTGCCAGCTCACTTACTCGTACGAACACTGAAGCTTTCTTT
CASSLTRTNTEAFF
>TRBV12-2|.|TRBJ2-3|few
TGTGCAAGTCGCTTAGTAGACAGGGGCCACGAGACAGATACGCAGTATTTT
CASRLVDRGHETDTQYF
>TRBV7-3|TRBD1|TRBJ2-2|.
TGTGCCAGCAGCTCTCGACAGGGGGTTACCACCGGGGAGCTGTTTTTT
CASSSRQGVTTGELFF
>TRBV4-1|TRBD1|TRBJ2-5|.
TGCGCCAGCAGCCAGATGGACAGGGGGAAAGAGACCCAGTACTTC
CASSQMDRGKETQYF
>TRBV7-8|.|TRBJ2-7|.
TGTGCCAGCAGCGTCCGCATAGCGGACTCCTACGAGCAGTACTTC
CASSVRIADSYEQYF
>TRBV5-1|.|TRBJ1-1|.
TGCGCCAGCAGCAAACAGGGGAACACTGAAGCTTTCTTT
CASSKQGNTEAFF
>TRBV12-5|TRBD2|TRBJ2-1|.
TGTGCTAGTGGCCCCAGGGTGACTAGCGGGAGCAATGAGCAGTTCTTC
CASGPRVTSGSNEQFF
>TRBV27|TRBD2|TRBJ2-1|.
TGTGCCAGCAGTTTAATGCCGGGAGCTAGCGGGAGGGGTGGGAATGAGCAGTTCTTC
CASSLMPGASGRGGNEQFF